This entry lists 26 T cell receptor beta chains sequenced from one sample in a study of PD-L1 blockade in urothelial cancer. This table comes from immunoSEQ multiplex PCR, and its TCRdb copy is limited to in-frame clones, with some not included. The sample consists of some 28,000 clones, 80% of them appearing once. The sequencing used PBMCs, collected around atezolizumab (anti-PD-L1) treatment. The receptors here all came from a man aged 45-65 years with urothelial cancer.

This clone was seen a few times. The chain's CDR3 is CASSLPGQPRYNEQFF. In DNA, the CDR3 is TGTGCCAGCAGCCTCCCAGGGCAGCCTAGATACAATGAGCAGTTCTTC. This chain links TRBV5-6 with TRBJ2-1, with TRBD1 as a possible D gene (5 bases). CDR3 size: 16 residues. Germline CDR1 and CDR2: SGHDT and YYEEEE. Trimming shortened V by 4 bases and J by 4 bases, and 18 bases separated the two germline ends.

This clone showed up just a few times. The chain joins TRBV27 to TRBJ1-2; 9 bases match TRBD1. There are 17 residues in the CDR3. Germline CDR1 reads MNHEY; CDR2 reads SMNVEV (reference sequence). V trimming: 6 bases; J trimming: 3 bases; junction bases outside the gene matches: 14. The DNA for the CDR3 is TGTGCCAGCAGGCTACAGGGGGCCCAGTGGGATTACTATGGCTACACCTTC. This translates into CASRLQGAQWDYYGYTF.

The rearrangement links TRBV27 to TRBJ1-2, with TRBD1 matching 11 bases. J gave up 2 bases and V 3 bases, and 5 bases lay outside the gene matches. This CDR3 contains 16 residues. Germline CDR1 is MNHEY and CDR2 is SMNVEV (reference sequence). CDR3 region: CASSFTRTGGNYGYTF. The CDR3 nucleotides read TGTGCCAGCAGTTTTACTCGGACAGGGGGCAACTATGGCTACACCTTC.

The chain employs TRBV18 and TRBJ2-5; 9 nucleotides line up with TRBD2. Germline V CDR1 and CDR2: KGHSH, LQKENI. This CDR3 has 16 amino acids. Trimming at V came to 3 bases and at J to 2 bases, leaving 7 bases not matched to a gene. CDR3 amino acids: CASSPTFLAGQETQYF. CDR3 coding DNA: TGTGCCAGCTCACCTACCTTCCTAGCGGGGCAAGAGACCCAGTACTTC.

CDR3 amino acids: CASSASGEQGNQPQHF. In nucleotides, the CDR3 is TGCGCCAGCAGTGCAAGTGGGGAGCAGGGCAATCAGCCCCAGCATTTT. The rearrangement joins TRBV10-2 to TRBJ1-5; no clear D. This CDR3 comprises 16 residues. V was trimmed by 4 bases and J by 2 bases, leaving 15 bases between them. Per germline, CDR1 WSHSY and CDR2 SAAADI.

V is TRBV27 and J is TRBJ1-5, with D maybe TRBD1 (5 bases). V gave up 2 bases and J gave up 5 bases, with 10 bases separating them. There are 14 residues in the CDR3. The germline CDR1 and CDR2 sequences are MNHEY and SMNVEV (reference sequence). The CDR3 loop reads CASSLKQVHQPQHF. The CDR3 DNA follows: TGTGCCAGCAGTTTAAAACAGGTACATCAGCCCCAGCATTTT.

The V and J genes are TRBV6-1 and TRBJ2-7; 8 positions match TRBD2. Per germline, CDR1 MNHNS and CDR2 SASEGT. The CDR3 has 15 residues. With V trimmed by 3 bases and J by 6 bases, 10 bases remained unmatched. CDR3: CASSDPGAGAREQYF. CDR3 sequence (DNA): TGTGCCAGCAGTGACCCGGGAGCGGGAGCTCGCGAGCAGTACTTC.

The chain links TRBV6-5 to TRBJ2-1, with 9 bases aligning to TRBD2. CDR3 length equals 15 residues. Looked up from germline, CDR1 is MNHEY and CDR2 is SVGAGI. The V segment lost 4 bases and the J segment 8 bases; nucleotides outside the gene matches: 9. CDR3 protein: CASSSRGSGSYEQFF. For the CDR3, the DNA is TGTGCCAGCAGTTCCCGGGGTAGCGGGAGCTATGAGCAGTTCTTC.

This clone is a singleton in its sample. This chain joins TRBV7-9 and TRBJ1-4; D is unclear. CDR1 SEHNR and CDR2 FQNEAQ come from the germline V gene (reference sequence). The V gene lost 5 bases and the J gene lost 3 bases, with 16 bases spanning the gap. CDR3 size: 16 residues. CDR3 sequence: CASSHLSTAPNEKLFF. The CDR3 bases are TGTGCCAGCAGCCACTTAAGTACAGCCCCTAATGAAAAACTGTTTTTT.

J is TRBJ1-2 and V is TRBV9, with unresolved D. The V and J ends lost 0 bases and 8 bases respectively, with 11 bases between them. Germline values: CDR1 SGDLS, CDR2 YYNGEE. The CDR3 totals 13 residues. The CDR3 bases are TGTGCCAGCAGCGTAGCTACGAGCGGGGGCTACACCTTC. It is translated as CASSVATSGGYTF. The complete variable domain, with remaining parts taken from reference TRBV9 and TRBJ1-2, reads DSGVTQTPKHLITATGQRVTLRCSPRSGDLSVYWYQQSLDQGLQFLIQYYNGEERAKGNILERFSAQQFPDLHSELNLSSLELGDSALYFCASSVATSGGYTFGSGTRLTVV.

The V gene is TRBV6-1, the J gene TRBJ2-3, with 8 bases that match TRBD1. Trimming cost V 6 bases and J 2 bases; bases outside gene matches: 4. The germline V gene has CDR1 MNHNS and CDR2 SASEGT. The CDR3 length is 14 residues. This CDR3 reads CASSLQGDTDTQYF. CDR3 sequence (DNA): TGTGCCAGCAGCCTACAGGGGGACACAGATACGCAGTATTTT.

This clone is labeled medium-sized. CDR3 loop: CASSGQGGTGANVLTF. The CDR3 DNA reads TGTGCCAGTAGTGGACAGGGAGGAACTGGGGCCAACGTCCTGACTTTC. The chain employs TRBV19 and TRBJ2-6; 8 bases map to TRBD1. V lost 5 bases to trimming and J lost 2 bases; unmatched junction nucleotides: 5. Per germline, CDR1 LNHDA and CDR2 SQIVND (reference sequence). The CDR3 has 16 residues.

This chain joins TRBV4-2 and TRBJ1-2; tentatively, D is TRBD1 (5 bases). Germline CDR1 is LGHNA and CDR2 is YNFKEQ. Trimming shortened V by 1 base and J by 4 bases, and 10 bases separated the two germline ends. This CDR3 spans 14 amino acids. CDR3 in DNA: TGTGCCAGCAGCCAAGCTAGGGGCACCTATGGCTACACCTTC. Translated, it gives CASSQARGTYGYTF.

This chain links TRBV7-2 with TRBJ1-6; TRBD1 might be the D (5 bases). V was shortened by 6 bases and J by 6 bases, with 12 bases between the two germline ends. Germline lookup yields CDR1 SGHTA and CDR2 FQGNSA. This CDR3 is 14 amino acids long. CDR3 DNA: TGTGCCAGCAGACCCAGCAGGGCTAATTCACCCCTCCACTTT. Its translation: CASRPSRANSPLHF.

The chain carries TRBV18 and TRBJ1-1; no clear D gene. The germline V gene has CDR1 KGHSH and CDR2 LQKENI. The CDR3 extends over 13 amino acids. Trimming stripped 3 bases from V and 0 bases from J, with 5 bases between. CDR3 nucleotides: TGTGCCAGCTCACCCGGGTTGAACACTGAAGCTTTCTTT. Protein product: CASSPGLNTEAFF.

V and J are TRBV11-2 and TRBJ1-1; TRBD1 is a possible D gene (5 bases). CDR1 SGHAT and CDR2 FQNNGV come from the germline V gene. V was pared by 5 bases and J by 5 bases, with 12 bases between. CDR3 length equals 13 residues. CDR3 sequence: CASSRGGRTEAFF. CDR3 nucleotide sequence: TGTGCCAGCAGCCGGGGGGGGAGGACTGAAGCTTTCTTT.

The chain couples TRBV5-1 to TRBJ2-3, with 11 bases matching TRBD2. Trimming at V came to 3 bases and at J to 4 bases, leaving 4 bases not matched to a gene. The CDR3 contains 15 residues. The germline V gene encodes CDR1 SGHRS and CDR2 YFSETQ. Here the CDR3 DNA reads TGCGCCAGCAGCTCTAAACTAGCGGGAGCAGATACGCAGTATTTT. Its protein is CASSSKLAGADTQYF.

The chain has TRBV7-3 and TRBJ2-1; 13 bases match TRBD2. Trimming removed 8 bases from V and 10 bases from J; junction bases left unmatched: 8. Germline assignment: CDR1 SGHTA and CDR2 FQGTGA. CDR3 size: 14 residues. DNA of the CDR3: TGTGCCAGCGGAAGAGGACTAGCGGGAGCGGAGCAGTTCTTC. Its protein is CASGRGLAGAEQFF.

The J gene is TRBJ2-7, the V gene TRBV6-6, with D perhaps matching TRBD2 (5 bases). Germline V lookup: CDR1 MNHNY, CDR2 SVGAGI (reference sequence). CDR3 length: 12 amino acids. V gave up 5 bases and J gave up 6 bases, with 11 bases separating them. The CDR3 reads CASSNSGFEQYV. In DNA, the CDR3 is TGTGCCAGCAGTAATTCGGGGTTCGAGCAGTACGTC.

The chain combines TRBV18 with TRBJ2-7; D might be TRBD2 (5 bases). The CDR3 sequence is 13 residues long. In germline, CDR1 is KGHSH, CDR2 LQKENI. V shed 6 bases and J shed 3 bases, with 12 bases lying between them. CDR3 residues: CASSDGVGYEQYV. CDR3 DNA: TGTGCCAGCTCCGACGGGGTGGGCTACGAGCAGTACGTC.

This chain uses TRBV4-2 with TRBJ2-1; TRBD2 aligns across 8 bases. The CDR3 length is 16 residues. Germline CDR1 and CDR2: LGHNA and YNFKEQ. With V trimmed by 4 bases and J by 1 base, 6 bases remained unmatched. CDR3 bases: TGTGCCAGCAGCCCCGCTGGCGGGAGGTCCTACAATGAGCAGTTCTTC. It translates to CASSPAGGRSYNEQFF.

The J gene is TRBJ2-3, the V gene TRBV6-1, with 9 bases aligning to TRBD1. V lost 2 bases, J lost 4 bases, and 7 bases stayed unmatched. Germline values: CDR1 MNHNS, CDR2 SASEGT. This CDR3 spans 16 amino acids. CDR3 DNA sequence: TGTGCCAGCAGTGAATTGGGACAGGGCGTATCAGATACGCAGTATTTT. Protein: CASSELGQGVSDTQYF.

CDR3 protein: CASSLGGLTYGYTF. The CDR3 DNA reads as TGTGCCAGCAGCTTAGGAGGGCTTACCTATGGCTACACCTTC. The chain carries TRBV7-9 and TRBJ1-2; no firm D call. This CDR3 contains 14 residues. The germline V gene encodes CDR1 SEHNR and CDR2 FQNEAQ (reference sequence). Trimming took off 1 base at V and 4 bases at J, with 10 bases between the two ends.

The chain couples TRBV9 to TRBJ1-1, with D maybe TRBD1 (6 bases). The germline V and J ends were trimmed by 2 bases and 1 base, with 12 bases remaining between them. The CDR3 runs to 15 residues. Germline V gives CDR1 SGDLS, CDR2 YYNGEE. CDR3 nucleotide sequence: TGTGCCAGCAGCGTGATGGGGGGGCGGAACACTGAAGCTTTCTTT. Translating it yields CASSVMGGRNTEAFF.

The V call is TRBV7-9, the J call TRBJ1-5; D remains unclear. Per the germline V gene, CDR1 is SEHNR and CDR2 is FQNEAQ (reference sequence). The CDR3 contains 13 residues. V lost 3 bases to trimming and J lost 9 bases, with 12 bases between them. The CDR3 DNA reads as TGTGCCAGCAGCTTTCTGTCGGGTCGGCCCCAGCATTTT. Residues: CASSFLSGRPQHF. Together with reference TRBV7-9 and TRBJ1-5, the CDR3 gives the full variable domain: DTGVSQNPRHKITKRGQNVTFRCDPISEHNRLYWYRQTLGQGPEFLTYFQNEAQLEKSRLLSDRFSAERPKGSFSTLEIQRTEQGDSAMYLCASSFLSGRPQHFGDGTRLSIL.

The V call is TRBV5-8, the J call TRBJ2-7; TRBD1 matches 7 bases. Losses at the gene ends were 1 base for V and 3 bases for J; bases not matched to a gene: 4. The CDR3 loop spans 14 amino acids. Germline CDR1 reads SGHTS; CDR2 reads YDEGEE. CDR3 region: CASSLRTGFYEQYV. CDR3 sequence (DNA): TGTGCCAGCAGCTTGAGGACAGGCTTCTACGAGCAGTACGTC.